This TCR beta chain was profiled in a study of early T cells in non-severe SARS-CoV-2 infection. The CDR3 spans 13 residues. Germline CDR1 reads SQVTM; CDR2 reads ANQGSEA. Trimming removed 3 bases from V and 3 bases from J, with 11 bases in between. This clonotype showed up many times. TCRdb reprocessed the 5' RACE reads with MiXCR, giving one entry per CDR3 protein. Seen here are over 30,000 distinct CDR3 sequences, roughly 6% observed once, and the top ten hold 7.5% to 8%. The chain employs TRBV29-1 and TRBJ1-1; tentatively, D is TRBD1 (6 bases). The material sequenced was whole blood. This receptor was obtained from an adult who was a healthcare worker with PCR-confirmed SARS-CoV-2 infection or an uninfected control (not recorded which). CDR3 sequence reads: CSVDLGGYTEAFF. Here the CDR3 DNA reads TGCAGCGTTGATCTAGGGGGGTACACTGAAGCTTTCTTT.